The 8 T cell receptor beta chains presented below share a single source sample, sequenced in a study of identical twins. TCRdb fed the 5' RACE reads into MiXCR, producing one record per CDR3 protein. The table shows approximately 280,000 distinct CDR3 sequences, with about 8.9% occurring only once. This sample also belongs to another study, concerning yellow fever vaccine responses in identical twins.

Sequencing was performed on memory (CD45RO+) T cells sorted from blood. The origin of the receptors is a woman between 18 and 30 years old in good health.

This clonotype was observed many times. V usage is TRBV3-1 and J usage is TRBJ2-2; D is unresolved. The V and J ends lost 4 bases and 0 bases respectively, with 9 bases between them. This CDR3 contains 15 residues. Germline loops: CDR1 LGHDT, CDR2 YNNKEL (reference sequence). The CDR3 reads CASSPTATNTGELFF. The CDR3 nucleotides are TGTGCCAGCAGCCCGACGGCTACGAACACCGGGGAGCTGTTTTTT.

This clonotype was recorded at least ten times. The rearrangement links TRBV10-3 to TRBJ2-7; D gene unclear. The germline CDR1 and CDR2 sequences are ENHRY and SYGVKD. This CDR3 is 12 amino acids long. The V gene lost 4 bases and the J gene lost 5 bases, with 9 bases spanning the gap. The CDR3 nucleotides are TGTGCCATCAGTGCCGGCGTCAACGAGCAGTACTTC. This codes for CAISAGVNEQYF.

This clonotype was seen many times. This chain connects TRBV28 to TRBJ2-7, with D possibly TRBD1 on 5 matching bases. Germline CDR1 reads MDHEN; CDR2 reads SYDVKM. V was trimmed by 3 bases and J by 0 bases, leaving 6 bases between them. The CDR3 totals 13 residues. CDR3 sequence: CASSLDNSYEQYF. The CDR3 DNA sequence: TGTGCCAGCAGTTTGGACAACTCCTACGAGCAGTACTTC.

This chain connects TRBV6-5 to TRBJ2-2; TRBD2 matches at 8 bases. Losses at the gene ends were 4 bases for V and 2 bases for J; bases not matched to a gene: 6. The germline V gene has CDR1 MNHEY and CDR2 SVGAGI. CDR3 length equals 16 residues. The CDR3 region has the DNA TGTGCCAGCAGTTCTATGACTAGCGCCAACACCGGGGAGCTGTTTTTT. Translating gives CASSSMTSANTGELFF.

This clonotype has at least ten counts. The gene calls are TRBV12-3 or TRBV12-4 and TRBJ2-5, with D perhaps matching TRBD1 (5 bases). This CDR3 is 13 amino acids long. V lost 3 bases and J lost 6, with 11 bases in between. CDR3 coding DNA: TGTGCCAGCAGTTTCAGGGTTTTGAAGACCCAGTACTTC. This sequence encodes CASSFRVLKTQYF.

This clonotype was detected only a few times. The J gene is TRBJ2-1, the V gene TRBV24-1, with 9 bases fitting TRBD2. This CDR3 region has 14 residues. Per the germline V gene, CDR1 is KGHDR and CDR2 is SFDVKD. V dropped 9 bases and J dropped 5; count of bases not matched to a gene: 7. The CDR3 is CATVRLAENNEQFF. The CDR3 DNA sequence: TGTGCCACCGTTCGACTAGCGGAAAACAATGAGCAGTTCTTC.

The rearrangement joins TRBV10-3 to TRBJ2-1; D uncertain. CDR1 is ENHRY, CDR2 SYGVKD, per germline. The CDR3 has 14 amino acids. V gave up 6 bases and J gave up 5 bases, with 14 bases separating them. The CDR3 is CAISGPRTDNEQFF. The CDR3 coding sequence is TGTGCCATCAGCGGCCCAAGGACCGACAATGAGCAGTTCTTC.

This clonotype was counted a few times. V usage is TRBV19 and J usage is TRBJ2-2; D not certain. V was pared by 8 bases and J by 5 bases, with 12 bases between. This CDR3 contains 13 residues. Per germline, CDR1 LNHDA and CDR2 SQIVND (reference sequence). Here the CDR3 DNA reads TGTGCCAGTTCTTCTCGGGTGACCGGGGAGCTGTTTTTT. Translation gives CASSSRVTGELFF.